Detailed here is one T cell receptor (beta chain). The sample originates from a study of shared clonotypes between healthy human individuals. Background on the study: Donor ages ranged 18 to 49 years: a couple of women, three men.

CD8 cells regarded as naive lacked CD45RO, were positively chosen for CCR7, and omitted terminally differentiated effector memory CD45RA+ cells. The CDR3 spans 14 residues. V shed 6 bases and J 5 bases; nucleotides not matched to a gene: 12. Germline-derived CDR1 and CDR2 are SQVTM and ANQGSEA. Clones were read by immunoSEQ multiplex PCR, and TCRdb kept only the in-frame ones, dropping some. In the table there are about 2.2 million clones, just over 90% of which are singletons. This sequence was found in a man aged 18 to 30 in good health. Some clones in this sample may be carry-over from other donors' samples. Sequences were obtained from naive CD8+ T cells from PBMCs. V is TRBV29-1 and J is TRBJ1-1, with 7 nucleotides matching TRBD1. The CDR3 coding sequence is TGCAGCGTCCCATTCGAAGGGGGCAATACTGAAGCTTTCTTT. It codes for CSVPFEGGNTEAFF.